Below are 13 T cell receptor beta chains sequenced from a single sample in a study of PD-L1 blockade in urothelial cancer. Clones were sequenced by immunoSEQ multiplex PCR, and TCRdb holds only the in-frame ones, with some missing. Of tens of thousands of clones listed, 75% to 85% were seen once; the top ten hold 4.5% to 6%. Time point: pretreatment peripheral blood. This specimen was PBMCs, taken around atezolizumab (anti-PD-L1) treatment. These receptors all come from a man in his 70s with urothelial cancer.

The chain recombines TRBV11-3 with TRBJ1-1; D gene ambiguous. V lost 1 base, J lost 5 bases, and 17 bases lay in between. The CDR3 is 16 residues long. Germline V lookup: CDR1 SGHNT, CDR2 YENEEA. In DNA, the CDR3 is TGTGCCAGCAGCTTAGTTGGACGGCAGTCGGGGACTGAAGCTTTCTTT. It specifies CASSLVGRQSGTEAFF.

V gene TRBV7-9 combines with J gene TRBJ2-7; D is uncertain. Trimming cost V 5 bases and J 2 bases, with 4 bases left between them. CDR1 and CDR2 from the germline V gene are SEHNR and FQNEAQ (reference sequence). The CDR3 contains 11 residues. CDR3 residues: CASSATYEQYF. CDR3 bases: TGTGCCAGCAGCGCGACCTACGAGCAGTACTTC.

The chain is built from TRBV21-1 and TRBJ2-3; the table's D gene call, TRBD1, was not cross checked with the DNA. TRBV21-1 is described as a pseudogene. This CDR3 is built from 15 residues. The CDR3 DNA reads TGTGCCAGCAGCAACCGGGACAGGGAATCAGATACGCAGTATTTT. It yields the protein CASSNRDRESDTQYF.

J is TRBJ2-1 and V is TRBV5-4, with TRBD2 matching 11 bases. The CDR3 totals 17 residues. V lost 4 bases and J lost 4; bases outside the gene matches: 10. Germline values: CDR1 SGHNT, CDR2 YYREEE (reference sequence). The CDR3, as DNA: TGTGCCAGCAGCCAGCGGTTCGGGACTAGCGGATACAATGAGCAGTTCTTC. Its protein product is CASSQRFGTSGYNEQFF.

This sequence joins TRBV5-1 and TRBJ2-2; D remains unclear. The CDR3 sequence is 14 residues long. CDR1 and CDR2 (germline): SGHRS, YFSETQ. With 4 bases removed from V and 3 bases from J, the gap between germline ends came to 10 bases. The CDR3 DNA follows: TGCGCCAGCAGCCTTTTCCCCGACACCGGGGAGCTGTTTTTT. This gives the protein CASSLFPDTGELFF.

The chain joins TRBV7-8 to TRBJ1-2, with TRBD1 matching over 8 bases. The V gene's germline CDR1 is SGHVS and CDR2 FQNEAQ. This CDR3 has 17 amino acids. J lost 0 bases, V lost 2 bases, and 8 bases had no gene match. CDR3 nucleotides: TGTGCCAGCAGCTTATGGGCAGGGGGCGAAACTAACTATGGCTACACCTTC. Protein: CASSLWAGGETNYGYTF.

The chain links TRBV6-1 to TRBJ2-7, with 9 bases lining up with TRBD2. Germline CDR1 reads MNHNS; CDR2 reads SASEGT. The CDR3 sequence is 15 residues long. The trim removed 5 bases at V and 4 bases at J, leaving 9 bases unmatched. DNA for the CDR3: TGTGCCAGCAGTAAAGTAGCGGGAGAGGAGTACGAGCAGTACTTC. Its protein product is CASSKVAGEEYEQYF.

The J gene is TRBJ2-3, the V gene TRBV9; possibly TRBD1 for D (6 bases). The CDR3 is made up of 14 amino acids. Germline V lookup: CDR1 SGDLS, CDR2 YYNGEE. Trimming pared 3 bases from V and 4 bases from J, leaving 12 bases between. CDR3 region: CASSATGIADTQYF. The CDR3 DNA follows: TGTGCCAGCAGCGCCACAGGGATAGCAGATACGCAGTATTTT.

The chain recombines TRBV10-3 with TRBJ1-1; TRBD1 might be the D (5 bases). The germline V and J ends were trimmed by 0 bases and 2 bases, with 10 bases remaining between them. Germline CDR1 reads ENHRY; CDR2 reads SYGVKD. CDR3 size: 15 residues. CDR3 residues: CAISESGGVNTEAFF. CDR3 nucleotides: TGTGCCATCAGTGAGTCGGGGGGGGTCAACACTGAAGCTTTCTTT.

The chain uses TRBV28 and TRBJ2-1; 10 nucleotides align to TRBD1. J gave up 9 bases and V 5 bases, and 4 bases lay outside the gene matches. This CDR3 spans 13 amino acids. The V gene's germline CDR1 is MDHEN and CDR2 SYDVKM. The CDR3 region is CASSRGQGPEQFF. For the CDR3, the DNA is TGTGCCAGCAGTCGGGGACAGGGGCCTGAGCAGTTCTTC.

The chain couples TRBV5-1 to TRBJ2-1, with D maybe TRBD1 (6 bases). V was clipped by 7 bases and J by 8 bases, with 22 bases between them. CDR3 length: 15 amino acids. Germline V gene lookup returns CDR1 SGHRS and CDR2 YFSETQ. This CDR3 reads CASSLGLEGVDEQFF. The CDR3 coding sequence is TGCGCCAGCTCCTTGGGCCTCGAGGGGGTCGATGAGCAGTTCTTC.

This clone was seen a handful of times. The chain links TRBV18 to TRBJ1-6, with 11 bases identical to TRBD1. The length of the CDR3 is 16 residues. After removal of 3 bases from V and 7 bases from J, the junction contained 5 bases not matched to a gene. CDR1 and CDR2 (germline): KGHSH, LQKENI. The CDR3 region has the DNA TGTGCCAGCTCACCCGGACAGGGGGCTAGAAATTCACCCCTCCACTTT. Translated, it gives CASSPGQGARNSPLHF.

This clone was counted between two and nine times. The V gene is TRBV15, the J gene TRBJ2-7; 7 bases match TRBD2. After removal of 0 bases from V and 2 bases from J, the junction contained 7 bases not matched to a gene. This CDR3 spans 16 amino acids. In germline, CDR1 is LNHNV, CDR2 YYDKDF (reference sequence). CDR3 DNA sequence: TGTGCCACCAGCAGAGATCGAGGCGGGAGCACCTACGAGCAGTACTTC. Amino acid sequence: CATSRDRGGSTYEQYF.